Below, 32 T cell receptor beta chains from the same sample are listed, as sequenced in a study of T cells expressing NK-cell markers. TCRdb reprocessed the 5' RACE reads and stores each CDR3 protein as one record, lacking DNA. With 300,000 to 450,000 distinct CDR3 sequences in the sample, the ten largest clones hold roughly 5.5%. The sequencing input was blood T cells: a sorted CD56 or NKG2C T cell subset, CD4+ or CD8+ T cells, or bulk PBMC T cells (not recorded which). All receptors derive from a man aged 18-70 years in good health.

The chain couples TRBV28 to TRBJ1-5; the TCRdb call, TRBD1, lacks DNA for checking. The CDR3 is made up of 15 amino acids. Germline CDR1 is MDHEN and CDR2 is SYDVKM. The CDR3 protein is CASSPGTFGNQPQHF.

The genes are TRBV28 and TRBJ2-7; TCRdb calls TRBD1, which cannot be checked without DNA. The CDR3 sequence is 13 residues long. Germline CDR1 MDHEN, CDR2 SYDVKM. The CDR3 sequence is CASGDPNSYEQYF.

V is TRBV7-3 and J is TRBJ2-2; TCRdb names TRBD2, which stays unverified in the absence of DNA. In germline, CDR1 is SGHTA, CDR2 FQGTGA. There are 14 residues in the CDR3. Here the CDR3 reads CASSRSGGRGELFF.

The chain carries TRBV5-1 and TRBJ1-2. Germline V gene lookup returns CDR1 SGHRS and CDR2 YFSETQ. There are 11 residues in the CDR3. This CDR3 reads CASSPRVDYTF. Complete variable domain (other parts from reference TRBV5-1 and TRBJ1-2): KAGVTQTPRYLIKTRGQQVTLSCSPISGHRSVSWYQQTPGQGLQFLFEYFSETQRNKGNFPGRFSGRQFSNSRSEMNVSTLELGDSALYLCASSPRVDYTFGSGTRLTVV.

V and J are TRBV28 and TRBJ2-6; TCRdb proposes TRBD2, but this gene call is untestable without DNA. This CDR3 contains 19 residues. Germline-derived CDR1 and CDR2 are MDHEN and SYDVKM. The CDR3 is CASSPIMGRGRSGANVLTF. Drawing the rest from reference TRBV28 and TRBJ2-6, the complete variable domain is DVKVTQSSRYLVKRTGEKVFLECVQDMDHENMFWYRQDPGLGLRLIYFSYDVKMKEKGDIPEGYSVSREKKERFSLILESASTNQTSMYLCASSPIMGRGRSGANVLTFGAGSRLTVL.

The CDR3: CASSSLGGLTDTQYF. The J gene is TRBJ2-3, the V gene TRBV5-1; the TCRdb D gene call, TRBD1, has no DNA to confirm it. Germline V CDR1 and CDR2: SGHRS, YFSETQ. The CDR3 is 15 residues long.

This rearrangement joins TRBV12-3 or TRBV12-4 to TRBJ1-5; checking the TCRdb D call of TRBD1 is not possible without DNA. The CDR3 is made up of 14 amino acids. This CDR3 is CASSYPGTNQPQHF.

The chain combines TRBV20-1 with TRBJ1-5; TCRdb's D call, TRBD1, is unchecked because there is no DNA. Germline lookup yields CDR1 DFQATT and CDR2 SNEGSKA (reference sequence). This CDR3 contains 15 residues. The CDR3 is CSAREPGRWDQPQHF.

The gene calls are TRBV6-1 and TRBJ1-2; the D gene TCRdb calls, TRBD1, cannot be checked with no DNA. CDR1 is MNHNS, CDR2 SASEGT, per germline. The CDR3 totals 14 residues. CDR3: CASRPGARMDGYTF.

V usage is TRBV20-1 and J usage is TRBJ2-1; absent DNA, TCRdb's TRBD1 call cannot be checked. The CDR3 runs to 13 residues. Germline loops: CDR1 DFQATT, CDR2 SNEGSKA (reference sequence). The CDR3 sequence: CSAYPGRTGEQFF.

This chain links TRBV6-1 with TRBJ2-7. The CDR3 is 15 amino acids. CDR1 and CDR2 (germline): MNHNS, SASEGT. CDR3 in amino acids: CASSDQSVLGSEQYF.

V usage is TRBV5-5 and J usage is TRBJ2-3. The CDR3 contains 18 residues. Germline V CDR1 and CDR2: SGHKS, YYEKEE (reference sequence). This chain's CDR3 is CASSFGPHPTKSTDTQYF. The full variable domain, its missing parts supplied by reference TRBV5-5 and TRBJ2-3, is DAGVTQSPTHLIKTRGQQVTLRCSPISGHKSVSWYQQVLGQGPQFIFQYYEKEERGRGNFPDRFSARQFPNYSSELNVNALLLGDSALYLCASSFGPHPTKSTDTQYFGPGTRLTVL.

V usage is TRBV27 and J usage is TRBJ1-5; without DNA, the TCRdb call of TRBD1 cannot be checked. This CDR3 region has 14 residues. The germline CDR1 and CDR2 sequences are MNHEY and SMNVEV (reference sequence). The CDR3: CASSLRQGAHLQHF.

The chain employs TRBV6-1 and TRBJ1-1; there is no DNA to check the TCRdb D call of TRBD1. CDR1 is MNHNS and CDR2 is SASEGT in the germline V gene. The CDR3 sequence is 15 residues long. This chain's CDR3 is CASKVATGLSTEAFF.

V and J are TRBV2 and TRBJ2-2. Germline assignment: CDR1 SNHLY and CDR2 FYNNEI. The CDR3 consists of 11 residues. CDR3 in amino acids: CASSDLGELFF.

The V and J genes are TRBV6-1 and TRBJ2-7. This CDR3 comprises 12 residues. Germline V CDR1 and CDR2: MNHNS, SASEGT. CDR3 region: CASRGTIYEQYF.

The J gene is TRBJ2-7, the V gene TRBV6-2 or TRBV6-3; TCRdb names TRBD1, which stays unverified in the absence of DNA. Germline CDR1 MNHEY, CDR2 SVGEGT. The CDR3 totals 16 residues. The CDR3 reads CASTPSQGVGIYEQYF.

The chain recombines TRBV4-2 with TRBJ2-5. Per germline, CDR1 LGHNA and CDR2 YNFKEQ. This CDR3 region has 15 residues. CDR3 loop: CASSQEVQFQETQYF.

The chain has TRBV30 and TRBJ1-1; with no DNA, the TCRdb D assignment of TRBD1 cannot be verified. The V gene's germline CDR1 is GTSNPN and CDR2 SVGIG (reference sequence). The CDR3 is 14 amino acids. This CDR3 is CAWMKGMKNTEAFF. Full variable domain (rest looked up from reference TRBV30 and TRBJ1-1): SQTIHQWPATLVQPVGSPLSLECTVEGTSNPNLYWYRQAAGRGLQLLFYSVGIGQISSEVPQNLSASRPQDRQFILSSKKLLLSDSGFYLCAWMKGMKNTEAFFGQGTRLTVV.

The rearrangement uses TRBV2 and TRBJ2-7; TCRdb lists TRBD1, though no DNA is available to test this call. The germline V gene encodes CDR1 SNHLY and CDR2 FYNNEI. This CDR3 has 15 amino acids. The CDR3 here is CASRKETGGFYEQYF.

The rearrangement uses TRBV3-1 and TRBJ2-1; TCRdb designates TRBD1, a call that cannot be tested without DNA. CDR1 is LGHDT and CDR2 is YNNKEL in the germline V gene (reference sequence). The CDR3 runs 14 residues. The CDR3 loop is CASSLGTGWNEQFF.

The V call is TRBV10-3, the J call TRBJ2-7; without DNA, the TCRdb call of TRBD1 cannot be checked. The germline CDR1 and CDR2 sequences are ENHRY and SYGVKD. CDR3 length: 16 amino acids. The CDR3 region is CAISDPLSGRAYEQYF.

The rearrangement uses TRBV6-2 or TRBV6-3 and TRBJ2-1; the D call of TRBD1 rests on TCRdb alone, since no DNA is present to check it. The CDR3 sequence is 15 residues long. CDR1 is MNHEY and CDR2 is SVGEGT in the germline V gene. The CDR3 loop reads CASRSGGTVYNEQFF.

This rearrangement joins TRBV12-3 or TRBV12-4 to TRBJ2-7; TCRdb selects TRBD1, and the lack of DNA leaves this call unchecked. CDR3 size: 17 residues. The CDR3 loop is CASSLETFGQGAEEQYF.

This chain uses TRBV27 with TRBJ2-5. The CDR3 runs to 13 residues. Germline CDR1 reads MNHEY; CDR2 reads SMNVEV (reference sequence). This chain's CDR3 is CASRGEQWETQYF.

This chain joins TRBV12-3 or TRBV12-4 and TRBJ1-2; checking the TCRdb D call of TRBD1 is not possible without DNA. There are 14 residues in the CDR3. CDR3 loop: CASRQGQGDYGYTF.

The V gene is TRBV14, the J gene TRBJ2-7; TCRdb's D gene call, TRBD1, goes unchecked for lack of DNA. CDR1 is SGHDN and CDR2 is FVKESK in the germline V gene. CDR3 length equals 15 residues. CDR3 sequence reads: CASSLQLGQGLPAVF. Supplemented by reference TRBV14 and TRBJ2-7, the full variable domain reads EAGVTQFPSHSVIEKGQTVTLRCDPISGHDNLYWYRRVMGKEIKFLLHFVKESKQDESGMPNNRFLAERTGGTYSTLKVQPAELEDSGVYFCASSLQLGQGLPAVFGPGTRLTVT.

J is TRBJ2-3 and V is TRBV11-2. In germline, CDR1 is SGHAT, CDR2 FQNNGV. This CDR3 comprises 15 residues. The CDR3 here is CASSPNPATPDTQYF.

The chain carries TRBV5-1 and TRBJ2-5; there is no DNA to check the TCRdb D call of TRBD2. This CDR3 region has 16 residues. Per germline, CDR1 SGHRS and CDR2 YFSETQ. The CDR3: CASSLGRLEDKETQYF.

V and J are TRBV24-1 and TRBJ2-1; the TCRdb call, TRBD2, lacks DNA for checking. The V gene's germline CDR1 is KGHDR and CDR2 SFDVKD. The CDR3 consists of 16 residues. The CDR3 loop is CATSDLTSGHNNEQFF.

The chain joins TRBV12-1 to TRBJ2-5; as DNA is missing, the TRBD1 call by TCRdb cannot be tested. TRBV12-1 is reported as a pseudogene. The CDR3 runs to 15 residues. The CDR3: CASSTGTALEKTQYF.

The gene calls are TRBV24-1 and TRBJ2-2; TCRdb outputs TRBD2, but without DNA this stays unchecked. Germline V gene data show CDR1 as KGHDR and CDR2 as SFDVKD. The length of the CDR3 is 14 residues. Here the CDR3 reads CATMSKSNTGELFF.